The source of this T cell receptor beta chain is a study of T cells in tuberculosis. Study details: CD1B tetramers identified T cells specific for mycobacterial lipid GMM.

Concerning this clone: Its cognate antigen is unknown.

Study results and limitations: Using the GMM-specific repertoire gave approximately 89% accuracy versus roughly 74% with motifs.

The CDR3 loop spans 14 amino acids. Germline CDR1 is MNHEY and CDR2 is SVGAGI. With 6 bases removed from V and 5 bases from J, the gap between germline ends came to 16 bases. Tuberculin skin test and IGRA determined adolescents' latent tuberculosis status at entry. The table came from immunoSEQ multiplex PCR; TCRdb's copy has only in-frame clones and leaves some out. The data hold about 30,000 clones, with around 90% observed a single time. Sequenced material: PBMCs. The V call is TRBV6-5, the J call TRBJ2-5; no definite D call. This TCR was recovered from a donor between 10 and 35 years old with latent tuberculosis or without tuberculosis infection. The CDR3 region is CASSRRPLEETQYF. Written as DNA, the CDR3 is TGTGCCAGCAGCCGGAGACCCCTGGAGGAGACCCAGTACTTC.